The clone carrying this TCR beta chain came up a few times. Method: immunoSEQ multiplex PCR; TCRdb's copy keeps in-frame clones and lacks some. The sample contains fewer than 250,000 clones, approximately 87% of which appear only once. This entry is derived from a study of cytomegalovirus exposure and HLA in healthy donors. Study-wide background: The approximately 710 first-cohort repertoires and the 110 or so validation repertoires shared the same platform, a later analysis reported.

CDR1 MNHEY and CDR2 SMNVEV come from the germline V gene (reference sequence). Trimming removed 6 bases from V and 7 bases from J; junction bases left unmatched: 8. This CDR3 has 14 residues. This TCR came from a man aged 18 to 30 in good health and CMV-seronegative. The V gene is TRBV27, the J gene TRBJ1-5, with TRBD1 identical over 8 bases. The sequenced sample consisted of PBMCs. The CDR3 sequence: CASRSGGAGQPQHF. The CDR3 DNA reads as TGTGCCAGCAGATCAGGGGGCGCGGGGCAGCCCCAGCATTTT.